Following are 21 T cell receptor beta chains from one sample sequenced in a study of cytomegalovirus exposure and HLA in healthy donors. Both 60 Vbeta primers and 13 Jbeta primers went into the PCR. Here immunoSEQ multiplex PCR was the method, and the copy in TCRdb shows in-frame clones only, minus some. The sample spans about 150,000 clones; the ten largest clones claim under 2.5%. Sequenced: PBMCs. Receptors originate from a man aged 30-40 years in good health and CMV-seronegative.

Written as DNA, the CDR3 is TGTGCCAGCAGCCAGGGTTATTACGAGCAGTACTTC. Translated, it gives CASSQGYYEQYF. The chain links TRBV28 to TRBJ2-7, with D tentatively TRBD1 (5 bases). Germline-derived CDR1 and CDR2 are MDHEN and SYDVKM. This CDR3 is 12 amino acids long. The V gene lost 6 bases and the J gene lost 4 bases, with 10 bases spanning the gap.

The chain combines TRBV28 with TRBJ2-1; tentative D call: TRBD1 (6 bases). Trimming took off 4 bases at V and 7 bases at J, with 14 bases between the two ends. This CDR3 is 14 amino acids long. From germline, CDR1 is MDHEN and CDR2 SYDVKM. CDR3 sequence: CASSSLRRGNEQFF. The DNA for the CDR3 is TGTGCCAGCAGTTCTCTAAGAAGGGGGAATGAGCAGTTCTTC.

This sequence joins TRBV6-1 and TRBJ2-7; weak D call: TRBD1 (6 bases). This CDR3 region has 13 residues. Germline V gene data show CDR1 as MNHNS and CDR2 as SASEGT. The V gene lost 4 bases and the J gene lost 2 bases, with 9 bases spanning the gap. The CDR3 here is CASSGTVAYEQYF. CDR3 coding DNA: TGTGCCAGCAGTGGGACAGTGGCCTACGAGCAGTACTTC.

V gene TRBV19 combines with J gene TRBJ1-2; the match to TRBD1 covers 11 bases. The germline V gene has CDR1 LNHDA and CDR2 SQIVND (reference sequence). The CDR3 covers 14 residues. V was pared by 4 bases and J by 4 bases, with 2 bases of the junction left unmatched. The CDR3 DNA reads TGTGCCAGTAGTAGAGGACAGGGGGCCTATGGCTACACCTTC. Encoded protein: CASSRGQGAYGYTF.

The chain uses TRBV29-1 and TRBJ1-3; 10 positions agree with TRBD1. The V gene end was trimmed by 4 bases and the J gene end by 2 bases; junction bases not matched to a gene: 2. Germline CDR1 and CDR2: SQVTM and ANQGSEA. CDR3 length: 14 amino acids. The CDR3 region is CSVGDRGTGNTIYF. CDR3 nucleotide sequence: TGCAGCGTTGGGGACAGGGGAACTGGAAACACCATATATTTT.

The V gene is TRBV5-4, the J gene TRBJ2-3, with 7 bases aligning to TRBD2. The CDR3 runs 15 residues. The J segment lost 5 bases and the V segment lost 5 bases, leaving 11 bases of the junction unmatched. CDR1 is SGHNT and CDR2 is YYREEE in the germline V gene (reference sequence). The CDR3 sequence is CASRTLAGEGDTQYF. The CDR3 bases are TGTGCCAGCAGGACCCTCGCCGGGGAGGGAGATACGCAGTATTTT. Full variable domain (missing parts from reference TRBV5-4 and TRBJ2-3): ETGVTQSPTHLIKTRGQQVTLRCSSQSGHNTVSWYQQALGQGPQFIFQYYREEENGRGNFPPRFSGLQFPNYSSELNVNALELDDSALYLCASRTLAGEGDTQYFGPGTRLTVL.

This chain links TRBV4-3 with TRBJ2-2, with unresolved D. Per the germline V gene, CDR1 is LGHNA and CDR2 is YSLEER. The CDR3 totals 12 residues. With 0 bases removed from V and 7 bases from J, the gap between germline ends came to 3 bases. The CDR3 bases are TGCGCCAGCAGCCAAGACGTCGGGGAGCTGTTTTTT. Translated: CASSQDVGELFF.

V and J are TRBV19 and TRBJ1-5; D is uncertain. The germline V gene has CDR1 LNHDA and CDR2 SQIVND (reference sequence). This CDR3 has 14 residues. V lost 6 bases and J 4 bases, leaving 13 bases between the germline ends. Written as DNA, the CDR3 is TGTGCCAGTAGGATCAGTGGAGAGAATCAGCCCCAGCATTTT. It yields the protein CASRISGENQPQHF.

The chain combines TRBV27 with TRBJ2-1; 9 nucleotides agree with TRBD2. The length of the CDR3 is 14 residues. Germline trimming cut 3 bases from V and 9 bases from J; bases unmatched to any gene: 6. Germline V lookup: CDR1 MNHEY, CDR2 SMNVEV (reference sequence). The CDR3 bases are TGTGCCAGCAGTTTGATAGCGGGAGCACGTGAGCAGTTCTTC. It yields the protein CASSLIAGAREQFF.

The chain recombines TRBV7-2 with TRBJ1-2, with D uncertain. The CDR3 runs to 15 residues. Trimming left V 1 base short and J 2 bases short, with 11 bases between. Germline-derived CDR1 and CDR2 are SGHTA and FQGNSA. CDR3 nucleotide sequence: TGTGCCAGCAGCTTAGGAGGGCTCTCCAACTATGGCTACACCTTC. Its translation is CASSLGGLSNYGYTF.

This chain uses TRBV28 with TRBJ1-1, with 7 bases fitting TRBD1. With V trimmed by 5 bases and J by 3 bases, 12 bases remained unmatched. This CDR3 is 16 amino acids long. CDR1 and CDR2 from the germline V gene are MDHEN and SYDVKM. The CDR3 reads CASSIPGGSEDTEAFF. In DNA, the CDR3 is TGTGCCAGCAGTATTCCAGGGGGGAGCGAGGACACTGAAGCTTTCTTT. Combining the CDR3 with reference TRBV28 and TRBJ1-1 gives the whole variable domain DVKVTQSSRYLVKRTGEKVFLECVQDMDHENMFWYRQDPGLGLRLIYFSYDVKMKEKGDIPEGYSVSREKKERFSLILESASTNQTSMYLCASSIPGGSEDTEAFFGQGTRLTVV.

The chain couples TRBV7-8 to TRBJ1-5; D remains ambiguous. The CDR3 is 12 amino acids. The germline V gene encodes CDR1 SGHVS and CDR2 FQNEAQ. The germline V and J ends were trimmed by 4 bases and 3 bases, with 4 bases remaining between them. The CDR3: CASSSFNQPQHF. The DNA for the CDR3 is TGTGCCAGCAGCTCCTTCAATCAGCCCCAGCATTTT.

The chain uses TRBV9 and TRBJ2-7; 9 bases are shared with TRBD2. Germline V CDR1 and CDR2: SGDLS, YYNGEE. The junction had 11 bases not matched to a gene; V was cut back by 4 bases and J by 3 bases. The CDR3 has 16 amino acids. The DNA for the CDR3 is TGTGCCAGCAGCCCCTATGGTAGCGGGAGTTTCTACGAGCAGTACTTC. This encodes CASSPYGSGSFYEQYF.

This chain connects TRBV11-3 to TRBJ2-7; 15 bases match TRBD2. The CDR3 is 15 amino acids. CDR1 SGHNT and CDR2 YENEEA come from the germline V gene. With V trimmed by 4 bases and J by 9 bases, 7 bases remained unmatched. The CDR3 sequence: CASSSGLAGGSGQYF. In DNA, the CDR3 is TGTGCCAGCAGCTCGGGACTAGCGGGAGGTTCCGGGCAGTACTTC.

The chain combines TRBV29-1 with TRBJ2-5, with 9 bases aligning to TRBD1. The CDR3 is made up of 14 amino acids. Unmatched junction bases numbered 12, after V lost 6 bases and J lost 7 bases. CDR1 is SQVTM and CDR2 is ANQGSEA in the germline V gene. This chain's CDR3 is CSVTGTGSVGTQYF. CDR3 nucleotides: TGCAGCGTGACCGGGACAGGGAGCGTAGGGACCCAGTACTTC.

The V and J genes are TRBV15 and TRBJ2-1; D unresolved. This CDR3 region has 12 residues. With 3 bases removed from V and 6 bases from J, the gap between germline ends came to 6 bases. CDR1 is LNHNV and CDR2 is YYDKDF in the germline V gene (reference sequence). The DNA for the CDR3 is TGTGCCACCAGCAGCCCCTCCAATGAGCAGTTCTTC. Translating it yields CATSSPSNEQFF. Full variable domain (remainder filled in from reference TRBV15 and TRBJ2-1): DAMVIQNPRYQVTQFGKPVTLSCSQTLNHNVMYWYQQKSSQAPKLLFHYYDKDFNNEADTPDNFQSRRPNTSFCFLDIRSPGLGDTAMYLCATSSPSNEQFFGPGTRLTVL.

This sequence joins TRBV7-9 and TRBJ2-7; 8 positions match TRBD1. The germline V gene has CDR1 SEHNR and CDR2 FQNEAQ (reference sequence). The CDR3 contains 15 residues. J was trimmed by 3 bases and V by 5 bases; bases with no gene match: 9. The chain's CDR3 is CASSRGTGLRYEQYF. In DNA, the CDR3 is TGTGCCAGCAGCAGGGGGACAGGCCTACGCTACGAGCAGTACTTC.

The chain combines TRBV7-8 with TRBJ2-5; possibly TRBD2 for D (6 bases). TRBJ2-7 explains the end of the DNA better; the J call may be wrong. CDR3 size: 15 residues. Germline loops: CDR1 SGHVS, CDR2 FQNEAQ. CDR3 sequence: CASSPEGTGTLEQYF. The CDR3 DNA follows: TGTGCCAGCAGCCCCGAGGGAACGGGGACTCTCGAGCAGTACTTC.

The rearrangement links TRBV5-4 to TRBJ2-5; the match to TRBD2 covers 7 bases. V dropped 0 bases and J dropped 2; count of bases not matched to a gene: 10. The germline V gene has CDR1 SGHNT and CDR2 YYREEE (reference sequence). This CDR3 has 17 residues. The CDR3 coding sequence is TGTGCCAGCAGCTTGGAGTGGGCTAGCGGCCGACAAGAGACCCAGTACTTC. Translating gives CASSLEWASGRQETQYF.

The rearrangement joins TRBV15 to TRBJ1-1; 7 bases line up with TRBD1. V lost 0 bases and J lost 2; bases outside the gene matches: 6. This CDR3 is 16 amino acids long. CDR1 and CDR2 from the germline V gene are LNHNV and YYDKDF (reference sequence). DNA for the CDR3: TGTGCCACCAGCAGAGATAGGGGGACAGAAAACACTGAAGCTTTCTTT. Its translation is CATSRDRGTENTEAFF.

V and J are TRBV6-4 and TRBJ2-3; D is possibly TRBD2 (5 bases). V lost 6 bases, J lost 2 bases, and 12 bases lay in between. Germline values: CDR1 MRHNA, CDR2 SNTAGT. The CDR3 extends over 14 amino acids. CDR3: CASRGDYFTDTQYF. The CDR3 DNA follows: TGTGCCAGCAGGGGAGACTATTTCACAGATACGCAGTATTTT.